The rows below give T cell receptor beta chains drawn from one sample of a study of regulatory T cells in long-lasting Graves disease. MiXCR, run by TCRdb on the multiplex PCR reads, gives a single entry per CDR3 protein. The top ten hold 20% to 25% of the sample, which has roughly 400,000 distinct CDR3 sequences, less than 25% seen once. The source material was peripheral blood mononuclear cells (PBMCs), sampled when the disease was refractory, from a patient treated with antithyroid drugs. Receptors originate from a female donor with Graves disease. CDR3s include the opening cysteine and the closing phenylalanine or tryptophan. The order of the fields is J gene, V gene, clone size, D gene, CDR3 DNA, CDR3 protein. D genes are given only for firm matches. Only part of the rows carry a size: once, few, many, or a class if the clone is expanded.

j_call: TRBJ2-1
v_call: TRBV10-3
clone_size: -
d_call: -
cdr3_nt: TGTGCCATCAGTGACGGGTTCGGGAGTACGTCCTACAATGAGCAGTTCTTC
cdr3_aa: CAISDGFGSTSYNEQFF

j_call: TRBJ2-5
v_call: TRBV18
clone_size: -
d_call: TRBD1
cdr3_nt: TGTGCCAGCTCACCGAAATTGGGACAGGGAGAAAAGACCCAGTACTTC
cdr3_aa: CASSPKLGQGEKTQYF

j_call: TRBJ2-7
v_call: TRBV6-1
clone_size: many
d_call: -
cdr3_nt: TGTGCCAGCAGGCAACCACCCTCCTACGAGCAGTACTTC
cdr3_aa: CASRQPPSYEQYF

j_call: TRBJ1-2
v_call: TRBV7-2
clone_size: many
d_call: -
cdr3_nt: TGTGCCAGCAGCTCCAAGACCAATTATGGCTACACCTTC
cdr3_aa: CASSSKTNYGYTF

j_call: TRBJ2-5
v_call: TRBV7-6
clone_size: many
d_call: -
cdr3_nt: TGTGCCAGCAGCCTCCCCCGGATAGGGGAAGAGACCCAGTACTTC
cdr3_aa: CASSLPRIGEETQYF

j_call: TRBJ2-2
v_call: TRBV19
clone_size: -
d_call: TRBD2
cdr3_nt: TGTGCCAGTACCAGAAAACTAGCGGGGGTCGCGAACACCGGGGAGCTGTTTTTT
cdr3_aa: CASTRKLAGVANTGELFF

j_call: TRBJ2-1
v_call: TRBV2
clone_size: -
d_call: -
cdr3_nt: TGTGCCAGCAGTGTCTTGCGGGGCCAAAGTGAGCAGTTCTTC
cdr3_aa: CASSVLRGQSEQFF

j_call: TRBJ1-1
v_call: TRBV5-1
clone_size: few
d_call: -
cdr3_nt: TGCGCCAGCAGCCAAAAAGGGGGAGAGACTGAAGCTTTCTTT
cdr3_aa: CASSQKGGETEAFF

j_call: TRBJ2-6
v_call: TRBV12-3/TRBV12-4
clone_size: few
d_call: TRBD2
cdr3_nt: TGTGCCAGCAGTTTAGCGCTGGGGGGGGGATCTCTGGTGGCCAACGTCCTGACTTTC
cdr3_aa: CASSLALGGGSLVANVLTF

j_call: TRBJ1-1
v_call: TRBV9
clone_size: -
d_call: -
cdr3_nt: TGTGCCAGCAGCTTCGGGGATCTGAACACTGAAGCTTTCTTT
cdr3_aa: CASSFGDLNTEAFF

j_call: TRBJ1-3
v_call: TRBV25-1
clone_size: -
d_call: -
cdr3_nt: TGTGCCAGCAGTGGTACGGTTCAGACTGGAAACACCATATATTTT
cdr3_aa: CASSGTVQTGNTIYF

j_call: TRBJ2-7
v_call: TRBV7-2
clone_size: -
d_call: TRBD2
cdr3_nt: TGTACCAGCAGCCGTAGGACTAGCGGGTCGCGTATCTTCCCCTACGAGCAGTACTTC
cdr3_aa: CTSSRRTSGSRIFPYEQYF

j_call: TRBJ1-1
v_call: TRBV12-3/TRBV12-4
clone_size: few
d_call: -
cdr3_nt: TGTGCCACAAAGCCAGCGGTGAACACTGAAGCTTTCTTT
cdr3_aa: CATKPAVNTEAFF

j_call: TRBJ1-5
v_call: TRBV18
clone_size: -
d_call: TRBD1
cdr3_nt: TGTGCCAGCTCACCGAAACAACAGGGGGTAGATCAGCCCCAGCATTTT
cdr3_aa: CASSPKQQGVDQPQHF

j_call: TRBJ1-4
v_call: TRBV5-5
clone_size: -
d_call: -
cdr3_nt: TGTGCCAGCAGCATTCGACAGAACCAAAATGAAAAACTGTTTTTT
cdr3_aa: CASSIRQNQNEKLFF

j_call: TRBJ1-2
v_call: TRBV6-1
clone_size: many
d_call: TRBD1
cdr3_nt: TGTGCCAGCAGTCCGGTCCCAGGGGGAGGCTACACCTTC
cdr3_aa: CASSPVPGGGYTF

j_call: TRBJ1-1
v_call: TRBV12-3/TRBV12-4
clone_size: many
d_call: TRBD1
cdr3_nt: TGTGCCAGCAGTCCCAACAGGGGGCTGAGCACTGAAGCTTTCTTT
cdr3_aa: CASSPNRGLSTEAFF

j_call: TRBJ2-5
v_call: TRBV11-2
clone_size: many
d_call: -
cdr3_nt: TGTGCCAGCAGCTCAAGACTCGATTTGGAGACCCAGTACTTC
cdr3_aa: CASSSRLDLETQYF

j_call: TRBJ2-7
v_call: TRBV28
clone_size: many
d_call: -
cdr3_nt: TGTGCCAGCAGTTTATTAGGGCGGAACGCCGAGCAGTACTTC
cdr3_aa: CASSLLGRNAEQYF

j_call: TRBJ2-7
v_call: TRBV5-5
clone_size: few
d_call: TRBD2
cdr3_nt: TGTGCCAGCAGCACTGGGACTAGCGGGACCTACGAGCAGTACTTC
cdr3_aa: CASSTGTSGTYEQYF

j_call: TRBJ2-7
v_call: TRBV5-5
clone_size: -
d_call: TRBD1
cdr3_nt: TGTGCCAGCAGCCATTGGGACAGAGACTACGAGCAGTACTTC
cdr3_aa: CASSHWDRDYEQYF

j_call: TRBJ1-2
v_call: TRBV10-2
clone_size: few
d_call: TRBD1
cdr3_nt: TGCGCCAGCAGCCCCGGACAGGGGGGTTATGGCTACACCTTC
cdr3_aa: CASSPGQGGYGYTF

j_call: TRBJ2-7
v_call: TRBV2
clone_size: many
d_call: TRBD1
cdr3_nt: TGTGCCAGGGGGGGGACAGGGAGCGACGAGCAGTACTTC
cdr3_aa: CARGGTGSDEQYF

j_call: TRBJ2-7
v_call: TRBV4-1
clone_size: few
d_call: TRBD2
cdr3_nt: TGCGCCAGCAGCCCCCTCGGTAGCGGGATCTACGAGCAGTACTTC
cdr3_aa: CASSPLGSGIYEQYF

j_call: TRBJ1-1
v_call: TRBV7-2
clone_size: many
d_call: -
cdr3_nt: TGTGCCAGCAGCTTAGTTTCCGGAGTGAACACTGAAGCTTTCTTT
cdr3_aa: CASSLVSGVNTEAFF

j_call: TRBJ2-5
v_call: TRBV12-3/TRBV12-4
clone_size: few
d_call: -
cdr3_nt: TGTGCCAGCAGAGCCCGGGGGCGGTCGGAGACCCAGTACTTC
cdr3_aa: CASRARGRSETQYF

j_call: TRBJ2-2
v_call: TRBV6-1
clone_size: -
d_call: TRBD1
cdr3_nt: TGTGCCAGCAGTAGGAGGGGGACAGGGGTTCCCGGGGAGCTGTTTTTT
cdr3_aa: CASSRRGTGVPGELFF

j_call: TRBJ2-2
v_call: TRBV4-2
clone_size: few
d_call: -
cdr3_nt: TGTGCCAGCAGCCTTTACACGAACACCGGGGAGCTGTTTTTT
cdr3_aa: CASSLYTNTGELFF

j_call: TRBJ2-1
v_call: TRBV2
clone_size: once
d_call: TRBD2
cdr3_nt: TGTGCCAGCATTCACACCGGGACTAGCAAAGACAATGAGCAGTTCTTC
cdr3_aa: CASIHTGTSKDNEQFF

j_call: TRBJ2-7
v_call: TRBV28
clone_size: many
d_call: TRBD2
cdr3_nt: TGTGCCAGCAAGACCTTGCGGGAGGTCGAGCAGTACTTC
cdr3_aa: CASKTLREVEQYF

j_call: TRBJ1-2
v_call: TRBV27
clone_size: few
d_call: TRBD1
cdr3_nt: TGTGCCAGCCGGGACAGTGTCTATGGCTACACCTTC
cdr3_aa: CASRDSVYGYTF

j_call: TRBJ1-3
v_call: TRBV10-3
clone_size: -
d_call: -
cdr3_nt: TGTGCCATCAGTGAAGAGGGGTTCACATCGGGAAACACCATATATTTT
cdr3_aa: CAISEEGFTSGNTIYF

j_call: TRBJ1-1
v_call: TRBV6-1
clone_size: few
d_call: TRBD1
cdr3_nt: TGTGCCAGCAGCCAAGACAGGGAGGGAATGAACACTGAAGCTTTCTTT
cdr3_aa: CASSQDREGMNTEAFF

j_call: TRBJ2-7
v_call: TRBV13
clone_size: few
d_call: -
cdr3_nt: TGTGCCAGCAAATCGGGGGGCGGCGAGCAGTACTTC
cdr3_aa: CASKSGGGEQYF

j_call: TRBJ2-5
v_call: TRBV2
clone_size: many
d_call: TRBD2
cdr3_nt: TGTGCCAGCATTCGGACTAGCGGGAGTGGAGAGACCCAGTACTTC
cdr3_aa: CASIRTSGSGETQYF

j_call: TRBJ2-5
v_call: TRBV29-1
clone_size: many
d_call: -
cdr3_nt: TGCAGTGGCGCTCAAGAGACCCAGTACTTC
cdr3_aa: CSGAQETQYF

j_call: TRBJ1-5
v_call: TRBV7-2
clone_size: -
d_call: -
cdr3_nt: TGTGCCAGCAGCCATGAACCGGGTCTTCAGCCCCAGCATTTT
cdr3_aa: CASSHEPGLQPQHF

j_call: TRBJ2-5
v_call: TRBV20-1
clone_size: many
d_call: -
cdr3_nt: TGCAGCGGAACAAGCGGAGAGACCCAGTACTTC
cdr3_aa: CSGTSGETQYF

j_call: TRBJ2-5
v_call: TRBV10-3
clone_size: -
d_call: -
cdr3_nt: TGTGCCATCAGTGAGTTCCGTCTCCAAGAGACCCAGTACTTC
cdr3_aa: CAISEFRLQETQYF

j_call: TRBJ2-7
v_call: TRBV24-1
clone_size: many
d_call: -
cdr3_nt: TGTGCCACCGCCCCCGGCCAGGGGCTGGACGAGCAGTACTTC
cdr3_aa: CATAPGQGLDEQYF

j_call: TRBJ2-5
v_call: TRBV18
clone_size: many
d_call: TRBD2
cdr3_nt: TGTGCCAGCTCATCCCTAGCGGGAGCGGGAGAGACCCAGTACTTC
cdr3_aa: CASSSLAGAGETQYF

j_call: TRBJ2-2
v_call: TRBV7-2
clone_size: -
d_call: TRBD2
cdr3_nt: TGTGCCAGCAGCTTAAGAGCGGGGTTGGGGTCGAACACCGGGGAGCTGTTTTTT
cdr3_aa: CASSLRAGLGSNTGELFF

j_call: TRBJ1-2
v_call: TRBV28
clone_size: many
d_call: -
cdr3_nt: TGTGCCAGCAGTGCCAGCCTAACCTCTTGGTATGGCTACACCTTC
cdr3_aa: CASSASLTSWYGYTF

j_call: TRBJ2-5
v_call: TRBV7-2
clone_size: many
d_call: TRBD1
cdr3_nt: TGTGCCAGCAGCTTCGACAGGGGGCGGGATGAGACCCAGTACTTC
cdr3_aa: CASSFDRGRDETQYF

j_call: TRBJ1-1
v_call: TRBV12-3/TRBV12-4
clone_size: many
d_call: -
cdr3_nt: TGTGCCAGCAGTTCCCCGGACAGTCCGACTGAAGCTTTCTTT
cdr3_aa: CASSSPDSPTEAFF

j_call: TRBJ2-5
v_call: TRBV28
clone_size: many
d_call: TRBD2
cdr3_nt: TGTGCCAGCAGCTTCGCACTAGCGGGAGGTCAGCGGTTTGAAGAGACCCAGTACTTC
cdr3_aa: CASSFALAGGQRFEETQYF

j_call: TRBJ1-1
v_call: TRBV5-4
clone_size: -
d_call: -
cdr3_nt: TGTGCCAGCAGTTACCCGGGCAGTGAAGCTTTCTTT
cdr3_aa: CASSYPGSEAFF

j_call: TRBJ2-5
v_call: TRBV28
clone_size: many
d_call: -
cdr3_nt: TGTGCCAGCAGCCTCCCCGACAGCCAAGAGACCCAGTACTTC
cdr3_aa: CASSLPDSQETQYF

j_call: TRBJ1-2
v_call: TRBV19
clone_size: once
d_call: -
cdr3_nt: TGTGCCAGTAGTATTATGGGAACAGGGACCAACTATGGCTACACCTTC
cdr3_aa: CASSIMGTGTNYGYTF

j_call: TRBJ1-5
v_call: TRBV12-3/TRBV12-4
clone_size: many
d_call: -
cdr3_nt: TGTGCCAGCAGCCCTAGGCGTTTTAATCAGCCCCAGCATTTT
cdr3_aa: CASSPRRFNQPQHF